The 2 T cell receptor beta chains given below trace back to one sample, sequenced in a study of Graves' ophthalmopathy and Graves' hyperthyroidism. CDR3 regions of TCR beta were amplified from RNA transcripts. HTBI primers were employed in first-round RT-PCR, then a second-round multiplex PCR followed. TCRdb reprocessed the multiplex PCR reads via MiXCR and lists one record per CDR3 protein. The sample holds approximately 1.2 million distinct CDR3 sequences, 35% to 45% seen once. The sequencing sample was made of peripheral blood or thyroid tissue (not recorded which). These receptors all stem from an adult man with Graves' hyperthyroidism.

This clonotype was detected many times. The V and J genes are TRBV20-1 and TRBJ1-5; D not resolved. Germline lookup yields CDR1 DFQATT and CDR2 SNEGSKA (reference sequence). CDR3 length: 14 residues. V was trimmed by 3 bases and J by 5 bases, leaving 14 bases between them. DNA of the CDR3: TGCAGTGCTAGGTTAGGACGCGGCCATCAGCCCCAGCATTTT. Its translation is CSARLGRGHQPQHF.

This clonotype appeared many times. This rearrangement joins TRBV7-9 to TRBJ1-4; TRBD1 matches at 7 bases. Losses at the gene ends were 5 bases for V and 6 bases for J; bases not matched to a gene: 12. The length of the CDR3 is 16 residues. Germline values: CDR1 SEHNR, CDR2 FQNEAQ (reference sequence). The CDR3 loop reads CASSRFAGTEDEKLFF. DNA for the CDR3: TGTGCCAGCAGCCGATTCGCCGGGACAGAAGATGAAAAACTGTTTTTT.